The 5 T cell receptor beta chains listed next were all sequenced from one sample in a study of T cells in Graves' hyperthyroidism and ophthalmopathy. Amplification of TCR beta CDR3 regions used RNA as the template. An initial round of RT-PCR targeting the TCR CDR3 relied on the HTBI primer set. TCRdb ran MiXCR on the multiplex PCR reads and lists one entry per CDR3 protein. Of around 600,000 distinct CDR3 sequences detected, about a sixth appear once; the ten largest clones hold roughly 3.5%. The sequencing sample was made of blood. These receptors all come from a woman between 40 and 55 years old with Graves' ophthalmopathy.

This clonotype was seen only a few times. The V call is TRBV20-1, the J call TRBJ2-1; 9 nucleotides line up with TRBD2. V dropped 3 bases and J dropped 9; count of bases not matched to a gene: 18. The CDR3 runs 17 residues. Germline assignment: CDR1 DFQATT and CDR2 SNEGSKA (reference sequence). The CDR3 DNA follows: TGCAGTGCTAGTATTGGGGGGGGGGCGGGGGGGGGGGCTGAGCAGTTCTTC. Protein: CSASIGGGAGGGAEQFF.

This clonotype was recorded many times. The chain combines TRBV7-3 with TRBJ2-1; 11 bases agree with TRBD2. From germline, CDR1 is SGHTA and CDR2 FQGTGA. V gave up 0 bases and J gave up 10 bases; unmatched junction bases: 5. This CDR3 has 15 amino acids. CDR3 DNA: TGTGCCAGCAGCTTAACGTCGGTAGCGGGAGGGGAGCAGTTCTTC. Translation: CASSLTSVAGGEQFF.

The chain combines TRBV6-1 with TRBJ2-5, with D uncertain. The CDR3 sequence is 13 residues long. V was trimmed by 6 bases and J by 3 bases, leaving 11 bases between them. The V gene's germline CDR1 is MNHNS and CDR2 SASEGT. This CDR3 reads CASSRAQKETQYF. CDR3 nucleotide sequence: TGTGCCAGCAGCCGCGCCCAAAAAGAGACCCAGTACTTC.

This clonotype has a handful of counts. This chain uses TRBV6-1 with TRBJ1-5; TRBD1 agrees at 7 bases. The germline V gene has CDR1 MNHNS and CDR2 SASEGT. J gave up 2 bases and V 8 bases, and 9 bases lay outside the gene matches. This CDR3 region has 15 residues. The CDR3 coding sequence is TGTGCCAGCGGGCAGGGGGGTTGGGGCAATCAGCCCCAGCATTTT. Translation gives CASGQGGWGNQPQHF.

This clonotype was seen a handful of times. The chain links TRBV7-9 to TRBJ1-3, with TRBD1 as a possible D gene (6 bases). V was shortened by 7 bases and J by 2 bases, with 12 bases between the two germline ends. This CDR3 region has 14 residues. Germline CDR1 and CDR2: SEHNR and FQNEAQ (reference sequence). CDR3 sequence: CASTDQGTGNTIYF. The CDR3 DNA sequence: TGTGCCAGCACCGACCAGGGGACTGGAAACACCATATATTTT.